This TCR beta chain was profiled in a study of T cells in Graves' hyperthyroidism and ophthalmopathy. Study-wide context: Peripheral blood sampling occurred at initial diagnosis, before any treatment.

TCR beta CDR3 regions were amplified from RNA transcripts. A set of HTBI primers served as the primers for a first-round RT-PCR of the TCR CDR3. TCRdb ran MiXCR on the multiplex PCR reads and lists one entry per CDR3 protein. The sample carries a few hundred thousand distinct CDR3 sequences, approximately 18% recorded once. Points on this clonotype: This may be a read error: a much more frequent sequence differs by one nucleotide.

The sequence derives from a man younger than 35 with Graves' ophthalmopathy. The sample taken for sequencing was blood.

The DNA for the CDR3 is TGCGCCAGCGGCTTGGAGGCTGGACAGACCTACAATGAGCAGTTCTTC. It is translated as CASGLEAGQTYNEQFF. The V gene is TRBV5-1, the J gene TRBJ2-1; D perhaps matches TRBD1 (6 bases). The CDR3 extends over 16 amino acids. In germline, CDR1 is SGHRS, CDR2 YFSETQ.